The T cell receptor (beta chain) described here comes from a study of regulatory T cells in long-lasting Graves disease. Study background: The antithyroid drugs taken by newly diagnosed Graves' patients had been used for under 3 months.

Combining iRepertoire HTBI primers with Arm-PCR of CDR3 regions, the authors built TCR beta libraries. Methods used by the authors: About 60 TRBV and roughly 13 TRBJ segments were identified across samples. TCRdb re-analysed the multiplex PCR reads in MiXCR, keeping a single row per CDR3 protein. TCRdb, rather than the study authors, made the V and J calls. The sample shows roughly 420,000 distinct CDR3 sequences, roughly 15% of them seen only once. Time point meaning: newly diagnosed GD, antithyroid drugs for less than 3 months. The TCR library was made from RNA extracted from PBMCs. The same sample was also used in a study of T cells in Graves' hyperthyroidism and ophthalmopathy.

This TCR was recovered from a woman in her 30s with Graves disease. This sample comprised peripheral blood mononuclear cells (PBMCs), obtained at new diagnosis, from a patient treated with antithyroid drugs.

The DNA of the CDR3 is TGCGCCAGCAGCCAAGTTCTACAGGGGACCAAAAACATTCAGTACTTC. This encodes CASSQVLQGTKNIQYF. This chain connects TRBV4-1 to TRBJ2-4, with TRBD1 matching 7 bases. This CDR3 contains 16 residues. CDR1 is MGHRA, CDR2 YSYEKL, per germline. J lost 2 bases, V lost 1 base, and 5 bases had no gene match.